One sample yielded the 11 T cell receptor beta chains listed below, sequenced in a study of blood T cell repertoires in COVID-19 (dated by TCRdb to the early 2020s). The library was produced with the immunoSEQ multiplex PCR assay. The table was pulled from immuneACCESS by TCRdb, which kept in-frame rearrangements only. Such tables lose some clones; where checked, under half of the loss comes from unresolved V genes, and the rest has no known cause. The sample table holds hundreds of thousands of clones, of which 75% to 85% were seen once. The ten largest clones represent 4.5% to 5.5% of the sample. Sample: peripheral blood. The receptors derive from a man aged 45-65 years with active or convalescent COVID-19.

This clone was observed once. The CDR3 spells CASSLQENTEAFF. The CDR3 nucleotides are TGTGCCAGCAGCTTGCAGGAGAACACTGAAGCTTTCTTT. The chain carries TRBV5-4 and TRBJ1-1; D is uncertain. The CDR3 length is 13 residues. Germline CDR1 is SGHNT and CDR2 is YYREEE (reference sequence). The germline V and J ends were trimmed by 1 base and 1 base, with 5 bases remaining between them.

The CDR3, as DNA: TGTGCCAGCACCGACCTAGGTCGCGGGGGCGCGGATACGCAGTATTTT. The encoded protein is CASTDLGRGGADTQYF. The chain carries TRBV11-2 and TRBJ2-3; D is perhaps TRBD2 (7 bases). Germline V gene data show CDR1 as SGHAT and CDR2 as FQNNGV. The V end was cut by 7 bases, the J end by 6 bases, with 23 bases between. CDR3 length: 16 residues.

The chain uses TRBV18 and TRBJ2-2; 14 bases agree with TRBD2. CDR1 and CDR2 (germline): KGHSH, LQKENI. CDR3 length equals 17 residues. J gave up 6 bases and V 5 bases, and 8 bases lay outside the gene matches. In DNA form, the CDR3 reads TGTGCCAGCTCAGTTGGACTAGCGGGAGGTGGCGCCGGGGAGCTGTTTTTT. Its translation: CASSVGLAGGGAGELFF. The entire variable domain, with the rest obtained from reference TRBV18 and TRBJ2-2, is as follows: NAGVMQNPRHLVRRRGQEARLRCSPMKGHSHVYWYRQLPEEGLKFMVYLQKENIIDESGMPKERFSAEFPKEGPSILRIQQVVRGDSAAYFCASSVGLAGGGAGELFFGEGSRLTVL.

This sequence joins TRBV23-1 and TRBJ2-7, with D perhaps matching TRBD1 (5 bases). TRBV23-1 is assigned to the ORF class and has an uncertain function. This CDR3 region has 16 residues. V shed 2 bases and J shed 0 bases, with 14 bases lying between them. CDR3 in DNA: TGCGCCAGCAGTCAACCCCGGCAGGGCTTCTCCTACGAGCAGTACTTC. Its protein product is CASSQPRQGFSYEQYF.

CDR3 coding DNA: TGTGCCAGCAGCCAGGGACTAGCGGGAGGGCCGTCCAAAAACATTCAGTACTTC. Protein sequence: CASSQGLAGGPSKNIQYF. The chain carries TRBV21-1 and TRBJ2-4; the table's D call of TRBD2 was not tested on the DNA. TRBV21-1 is shown as a pseudogene. This CDR3 contains 18 residues.

The V and J genes are TRBV7-3 and TRBJ2-1; TRBD1 matches at 10 bases. This CDR3 spans 16 amino acids. V shed 5 bases and J 6 bases; nucleotides not matched to a gene: 10. Germline V gene data show CDR1 as SGHTA and CDR2 as FQGTGA. Written as DNA, the CDR3 is TGTGCCAGCAGCCAAAACACGGGACAGGGGAGCAATGAGCAGTTCTTC. Translating gives CASSQNTGQGSNEQFF.

The V and J genes are TRBV9 and TRBJ2-7; 8 positions agree with TRBD2. Germline V CDR1 and CDR2: SGDLS, YYNGEE. Trimming cost V 3 bases and J 6 bases; bases outside gene matches: 8. CDR3 length: 14 residues. This CDR3 is CASSGGTRSSEQYF. CDR3 coding DNA: TGTGCCAGCAGCGGCGGGACTAGGTCGAGCGAGCAGTACTTC.

This clone has only one observation. The rearrangement uses TRBV28 and TRBJ1-5; D remains ambiguous. The CDR3 covers 20 residues. Germline V gives CDR1 MDHEN, CDR2 SYDVKM. Trimming cost V 6 bases and J 1 base, with 28 bases left between them. In DNA form, the CDR3 reads TGTGCCAGCAGCTTCGGGAGGTGGCGGGCAGTTCTCTCGAGCAATCAGCCCCAGCATTTT. Its translation is CASSFGRWRAVLSSNQPQHF.

The chain joins TRBV28 to TRBJ2-3, with TRBD2 matching 12 bases. The CDR3 spans 14 residues. Germline V gene lookup returns CDR1 MDHEN and CDR2 SYDVKM. The J segment lost 5 bases and the V segment lost 5 bases, leaving 2 bases of the junction unmatched. In nucleotides, the CDR3 is TGTGCCAGCAGTCGACTAGCGGGAGAAGATACGCAGTATTTT. Its translation is CASSRLAGEDTQYF.

J is TRBJ2-7 and V is TRBV7-9, with a possible D match to TRBD2 (7 bases). Germline lookup yields CDR1 SEHNR and CDR2 FQNEAQ (reference sequence). The CDR3 has 14 residues. Deletions cut 6 bases from V and 7 bases from J, with 19 bases between. The CDR3 sequence: CASSAGALGGEQYF. CDR3 nucleotide sequence: TGTGCCAGCAGTGCGGGGGCTCTTGGGGGGGAGCAGTACTTC. The variable domain in full, completed from reference TRBV7-9 and TRBJ2-7, reads DTGVSQNPRHKITKRGQNVTFRCDPISEHNRLYWYRQTLGQGPEFLTYFQNEAQLEKSRLLSDRFSAERPKGSFSTLEIQRTEQGDSAMYLCASSAGALGGEQYFGPGTRLTVT.

The V gene is TRBV2, the J gene TRBJ2-5, with TRBD1 matching 10 bases. The V segment lost 8 bases and the J segment 5 bases; nucleotides outside the gene matches: 2. The CDR3 covers 12 residues. The germline CDR1 and CDR2 sequences are SNHLY and FYNNEI. CDR3 DNA: TGTGCCAGCGACAGGGGGCAGGAGACCCAGTACTTC. It yields the protein CASDRGQETQYF.